These 19 T cell receptor beta chains were sequenced from one sample in a study of CD8+CD57+ T cells in acquired aplastic anemia. Patients chosen for sequencing had CD8+CD57+ cells that had expanded, as shown by flow cytometry. According to the study, genomic DNA was the template for TCR beta VDJ and CDR3 profiling. TCRdb redid the calling of the reads with MiXCR, one entry per CDR3 protein. The sample holds 130,000 or so distinct CDR3 sequences, about 43% seen once. The sample was sorted CD4+, CD8+, or CD8+CD57+ T cells (not recorded which) from PBMCs. The source is a human donor with aplastic anemia.

As regards this clonotype: A much bigger clone sits one base away, suggesting this may be a read error. The rearrangement joins TRBV5-5 to TRBJ1-1; D might be TRBD1 (6 bases). The CDR3 runs to 13 residues. V was clipped by 2 bases and J by 4 bases, with 9 bases between them. Germline V gene data show CDR1 as SGHKS and CDR2 as YYEKEE (reference sequence). The CDR3 bases are TGTGCCAGCAGCTTAGGGGGGGTCACTGAAGCTTTCTTT. As protein: CASSLGGVTEAFF.

This clonotype showed up many times. This chain joins TRBV3-1 and TRBJ2-3, with 8 positions matching TRBD2. Germline trimming cut 4 bases from V and 2 bases from J; bases unmatched to any gene: 5. Germline CDR1 LGHDT, CDR2 YNNKEL (reference sequence). This CDR3 spans 15 amino acids. The CDR3 protein is CASSRAGADTDTQYF. For the CDR3, the DNA is TGTGCCAGCAGCCGAGCGGGGGCCGACACAGATACGCAGTATTTT.

V is TRBV5-1 and J is TRBJ2-4; 14 positions agree with TRBD2. Germline loops: CDR1 SGHRS, CDR2 YFSETQ. The CDR3 totals 19 residues. J was trimmed by 0 bases and V by 4 bases; bases with no gene match: 9. In DNA, the CDR3 is TGCGCCAGCAGCCCTCAGGGACTAGCGGGGGCCGAAGCCAAAAACATTCAGTACTTC. It codes for CASSPQGLAGAEAKNIQYF.

There are many counts of this clonotype. The chain links TRBV20-1 to TRBJ1-4; the D gene is possibly TRBD1 (5 bases). The germline V and J ends were trimmed by 5 bases and 6 bases, with 19 bases remaining between them. This CDR3 region has 15 residues. Looked up from germline, CDR1 is DFQATT and CDR2 is SNEGSKA (reference sequence). The CDR3 bases are TGCAGTGCTCGAGGGCGAGGCAGGGTGGATGAAAAACTGTTTTTT. Translating gives CSARGRGRVDEKLFF.

The CDR3 sequence is CASSTTSGGTTNEQFF. In nucleotides, the CDR3 is TGTGCCAGCAGCACAACTAGCGGGGGGACCACCAATGAGCAGTTCTTC. V gene TRBV11-2 combines with J gene TRBJ2-1; 12 bases map to TRBD2. Germline V gene sequence: CDR1 SGHAT, CDR2 FQNNGV. The J segment lost 6 bases and the V segment lost 5 bases, leaving 8 bases of the junction unmatched. The CDR3 covers 16 residues.

The V gene is TRBV3-1, the J gene TRBJ2-6; 9 nucleotides match TRBD1. Germline V CDR1 and CDR2: LGHDT, YNNKEL (reference sequence). This CDR3 has 15 residues. The junction had 1 base not matched to a gene; V was cut back by 5 bases and J by 2 bases. As DNA, the CDR3 is TGTGCCAGCAGCTACAGGGGGCCTGGGGCCAACGTCCTGACTTTC. This encodes CASSYRGPGANVLTF. The complete variable domain, with remaining parts taken from reference TRBV3-1 and TRBJ2-6, reads DTAVSQTPKYLVTQMGNDKSIKCEQNLGHDTMYWYKQDSKKFLKIMFSYNNKELIINETVPNRFSPKSPDKAHLNLHINSLELGDSAVYFCASSYRGPGANVLTFGAGSRLTVL.

This clonotype was seen at least ten times. V is TRBV6-1 and J is TRBJ2-7; 7 bases line up with TRBD1. CDR3 length equals 13 residues. Germline-derived CDR1 and CDR2 are MNHNS and SASEGT. The CDR3 here is CASSDGRGGPLGV. The CDR3 bases are TGTGCCAGCAGTGACGGTCGAGGGGGCCCCCTCGGCGTC.

The rearrangement uses TRBV29-1 and TRBJ2-7; D remains unclear. From germline, CDR1 is SQVTM and CDR2 ANQGSEA. Deletions cut 6 bases from V and 5 bases from J, with 11 bases between. The CDR3 loop spans 11 amino acids. As DNA, the CDR3 is TGCAGCGTGTTACCTCAGGACGAGCAGTACTTC. This encodes CSVLPQDEQYF.

This clonotype has ten or more counts. The chain has TRBV20-1 and TRBJ1-5; no clear D. With 8 bases removed from V and 0 bases from J, the gap between germline ends came to 11 bases. CDR3 length equals 13 residues. Germline values: CDR1 DFQATT, CDR2 SNEGSKA (reference sequence). For the CDR3, the DNA is TGCAGTTTTAGGGAGGATAGCAATCAGCCCCAGCATTTT. It specifies CSFREDSNQPQHF.

This clonotype came up many times. The genes are TRBV19 and TRBJ1-1, with TRBD1 identical over 7 bases. This CDR3 comprises 14 residues. In germline, CDR1 is LNHDA, CDR2 SQIVND (reference sequence). J gave up 1 base and V 3 bases, and 2 bases lay outside the gene matches. CDR3 amino acids: CASSISGGNTEAFF. CDR3 nucleotide sequence: TGTGCCAGTAGTATCTCAGGGGGGAACACTGAAGCTTTCTTT.

A remark on this clonotype: This may arise from a read error, as a much more abundant clone is one base away. CDR3 coding DNA: TGTGCCATCAGTTACTCAGGGCAAGATAATTCACCCCTCCACTTT. It yields the protein CAISYSGQDNSPLHF. The genes are TRBV10-3 and TRBJ1-6, with TRBD1 as a possible D gene (5 bases). Trimming left V 5 bases short and J 5 bases short, with 13 bases between. From germline, CDR1 is ENHRY and CDR2 SYGVKD. The CDR3 totals 15 residues.

This clonotype was found many times. Because the CDR3's place on the DNA is in doubt, the DNA is left out and the CDR3 is given as listed by TCRdb. The rearrangement uses TRBV7-2 and TRBJ1-2. The germline V gene encodes CDR1 SGHTA and CDR2 FQGNSA. The CDR3 region is 12 residues in length, termini included. This chain's CDR3 is CASSLRVGSGTF.

J is TRBJ1-1 and V is TRBV20-1, with D perhaps TRBD1 (5 bases). V lost 3 bases, J lost 1 base, and 21 bases lay in between. Germline CDR1 is DFQATT and CDR2 is SNEGSKA (reference sequence). The CDR3 sequence is 17 residues long. This chain's CDR3 is CSARARPEQQGNTEAFF. The CDR3 DNA is TGCAGTGCTAGGGCCCGTCCCGAACAGCAGGGGAACACTGAAGCTTTCTTT.

The J gene is TRBJ2-3, the V gene TRBV10-3; 13 nucleotides agree with TRBD2. This CDR3 is 16 amino acids long. Per germline, CDR1 ENHRY and CDR2 SYGVKD. V trimming: 4 bases; J trimming: 1 base; junction bases outside the gene matches: 2. The CDR3 coding sequence is TGTGCCATCAGTGGACTAGCGGGGGGTGGCACAGATACGCAGTATTTT. Protein product: CAISGLAGGGTDTQYF.

This clonotype occurred many times. V usage is TRBV9 and J usage is TRBJ2-7; D possibly matches TRBD1 or TRBD2 (5 bases each). This CDR3 has 15 residues. Trimming cost V 0 bases and J 7 bases, with 17 bases left between them. Per the germline V gene, CDR1 is SGDLS and CDR2 is YYNGEE. This CDR3 is CASSVDGTPLEEQYF. The CDR3 DNA follows: TGTGCCAGCAGCGTAGACGGGACGCCCCTGGAAGAGCAGTACTTC.

This clonotype occurred a few times. V gene TRBV24-1 combines with J gene TRBJ2-5, with D perhaps TRBD2 (6 bases). The CDR3 contains 13 residues. Germline CDR1 and CDR2: KGHDR and SFDVKD. V lost 3 bases to trimming and J lost 5 bases, with 9 bases between them. CDR3 protein: CATSDGGRETQYF. The CDR3 DNA follows: TGTGCCACCAGTGATGGAGGGAGGGAGACCCAGTACTTC.

This clonotype was observed a few times. This may be a read error, as it is one base from a much larger clone. This chain uses TRBV19 with TRBJ2-3, with D hard to call. This CDR3 region has 15 residues. Per the germline V gene, CDR1 is LNHDA and CDR2 is SQIVND (reference sequence). Between the trimmed V and J ends, which lost 3 bases and 4 bases, there was a span of 14 bases. DNA of the CDR3: TGTGCCAGTAGTATGAGACTCATGGCAGCAGATACGCAGTATTTT. This translates into CASSMRLMAADTQYF. Combining the CDR3 with reference TRBV19 and TRBJ2-3 gives the whole variable domain DGGITQSPKYLFRKEGQNVTLSCEQNLNHDAMYWYRQDPGQGLRLIYYSQIVNDFQKGDIAEGYSVSREKKESFPLTVTSAQKNPTAFYLCASSMRLMAADTQYFGPGTRLTVL.

The chain joins TRBV7-2 to TRBJ2-1; D not resolved. V lost 8 bases, J lost 5 bases, and 10 bases lay in between. CDR3 length equals 12 residues. CDR1 and CDR2 (germline): SGHTA, FQGNSA. CDR3 bases: TGTGCCAGCGGTCGGAAGGACAATGAGCAGTTCTTC. Translating it yields CASGRKDNEQFF.

This chain uses TRBV29-1 with TRBJ1-2; 9 bases match TRBD1. Germline trimming cut 1 base from V and 6 bases from J; bases unmatched to any gene: 3. Per the germline V gene, CDR1 is SQVTM and CDR2 is ANQGSEA. CDR3 size: 13 residues. CDR3 sequence reads: CSVEGTGANGYTF. The CDR3 bases are TGCAGCGTTGAAGGGACAGGGGCGAATGGCTACACCTTC.